This T cell receptor (beta chain) was profiled in a study of T cells expressing NK-cell markers. Overall study context: Just one sequenced donor of eight was HCMV-seronegative, while seven were seropositive. The study's findings and limits: These clonotypes also led the CD3+CD56-NKG2C+ fraction in a handful of donors.

Making the TCR beta cDNA relied on 5'RACE template switching with UMIs. TCRdb re-analyzed the 5' RACE reads; it lists each CDR3 protein once, without DNA. This repertoire includes about 260,000 distinct CDR3 sequences. As regards this clonotype: Its antigen remains unknown.

This TCR derives from a man aged 18 to 29 in good health. The sequenced sample was blood T cells: a sorted CD56 or NKG2C T cell subset, CD4+ or CD8+ T cells, or bulk PBMC T cells (not recorded which).

CDR3 in amino acids: CSGKEAGGPHEQFF. J is TRBJ2-1 and V is TRBV20-1; TCRdb's D call of TRBD2 is untestable without DNA. The CDR3 covers 14 residues. Germline V gene lookup returns CDR1 DFQATT and CDR2 SNEGSKA (reference sequence).